Sequencing of this T cell receptor (beta chain) was carried out in a study of T cells in Graves' hyperthyroidism and ophthalmopathy (dated by TCRdb to about 2019). Notes on the research overall: Peripheral blood was collected at initial diagnosis, before any treatment. To identify distinguishing TCR V-J signatures, a discovery cohort of around 100 patients was used, comprising roughly 45 with Graves' ophthalmopathy and some 60 with stable Graves' hyperthyroidism. An independent validation cohort of around 20 hyperthyroidism patients and roughly 16 patients who later progressed to ophthalmopathy tested prospective prediction of ophthalmopathy. The approximately 100 discovery patients were divided at random into training and test sets in a 7:3 ratio. In addition, the study compared T-cell repertoires in thyroid tissue and in blood from several Graves' hyperthyroidism patients. Following sampling, methimazole starting at 30 mg daily was given to hyperthyroidism patients, and high-dose intravenous methylprednisolone was given to ophthalmopathy patients. The paper describes TCR Vbeta CDR3 sequencing of more than 120 peripheral blood samples, made up of about 41 ophthalmopathy patients, approximately 76 hyperthyroidism patients and 17 progressor patients. The full study reports these points: In validation, the model predicted progression to ophthalmopathy with over 60% sensitivity and approximately 74% specificity, a median of approximately 6.5 months before onset. No statistical method was used to fix the sample size in advance, and group allocation was not hidden from the investigators. Most expanded thyroid clonotypes (frequency above 0.001) were also found in blood, which suggests that blood repertoires may mirror thyroid immune responses. Ophthalmopathy was separated from stable hyperthyroidism by a 13 V-J signature model, with approximately 90% sensitivity and about 81% specificity obtained in cross-validation and 80%/75% obtained in testing.

This clonotype was detected ten times or more. No cognate antigen has been identified for it. Base quality data are lacking; no much larger clone is found one base away. Ophthalmopathy patients had moderately to severely active disease, Clinical Activity Score of at least 3, NOSPECS grade of at least 4, and duration under 3 months. The study excluded patients with uncontrolled infections, other autoimmune diseases, pregnancy or lactation. Clinical symptoms, serum thyroxine and TRAb, thyroid ultrasound, and orbital computed tomography formed the basis for the diagnoses. PBMCs were isolated from approximately 10 ml of fresh peripheral blood by Ficoll-Paque density gradient centrifugation. Trizol reagent was used to extract total RNA, and RNA quality was then checked on an Agilent 2100 Bioanalyzer. From the cysteine up to the phenylalanine, the CDR3 has a length of 13 residues. Only the CDR3 part of the read is kept: 39 bases, read in frame from the first base. The V and J ends are trimmed by 5 bases and 2 bases, leaving 10 bases between them. The germline V gene gives CDR1 as SGHAT and CDR2 as FQNNGV.

Amplification of TCR beta CDR3 regions was carried out from RNA transcripts. The TCR CDR3 was subjected to a first round of RT-PCR using the HTBI primer set and the Qiagen OneStep RT-PCR kit. Libraries were constructed in a second round of multiplex PCR, after which size selection and purification were performed. Paired-end sequencing of the libraries was performed with 100 bp reads on an Illumina HiSeq2000. The paper's data handling went like this. SOAPnuke was used to process the raw data, removing reads that contained adapters or uncalled bases, had a mean Phred below 15, or lacked an exact match to the constant primer or identifier. COPE v1.2.5 was used to merge the high-quality paired reads, and each unique nucleotide sequence was defined as a clonotype. MiTCR v1.1 was used to align clonotypes to the IMGT TRBV, TRBD and TRBJ reference segments. Analysis was restricted to V-J combinations with a frequency above 0.0001, which covered 98% to 99.2% of repertoires. The TCS score was defined as F50 (clonal expansion) divided by E x V (chaos), with BLOSUM62-based TCRdist calculated between CDR3 peptides within each V-J. Welch's t-statistics and random forest reduced approximately 520 V-J features to roughly 13, which were used in a naive Bayes classifier (R e1071). In-frame beta chains were kept once TCRdb had trimmed the public reads at Q25 with fastp and called clones with MiXCR. Under each unique CDR3 protein, matching rows form one entry showing the most common genes and DNA. These V and J calls originate from TCRdb's pipeline instead of the authors' own analysis. This sample holds 410,000 or so distinct CDR3 sequences; about 15% were observed only once. Less than 15% of the sample comes from the top ten.

The chain employs TRBV11-2 and TRBJ2-7; the D gene is possibly TRBD1 or TRBD2, each agreeing over 5 bases. The TCR originated in a young man with Graves' ophthalmopathy. Sample: blood. The DNA sequence is TGTGCCAGCAGCCGGGACGGAACCTACGAGCAGTACTTC. It translates as CASSRDGTYEQYF. The CDR3 plus the reference TRBV11-2 and TRBJ2-7 genes for the other parts give the full variable domain: EAGVAQSPRYKIIEKRQSVAFWCNPISGHATLYWYQQILGQGPKLLIQFQNNGVVDDSQLPKDRFSAERLKGVDSTLKIQPAKLEDSAVYLCASSRDGTYEQYFGPGTRLTVT.